This T cell receptor beta chain emerged from a study of blood T cell repertoires in COVID-19. The method was immunoSEQ multiplex PCR; TCRdb's version includes in-frame clones alone and lacks a portion of them. The sample consists of approximately 110,000 clones, approximately 85% of them appearing once. What was sequenced was peripheral blood. This TCR was recovered from a woman aged 55-69 years with COVID-19, enrolled during active disease.

The CDR3 DNA sequence: TGTGCCAGCAGCGGCGGATCTTCTAGTTCACCCCTCCACTTT. Translation gives CASSGGSSSSPLHF. This chain links TRBV6-5 with TRBJ1-6; D uncertain. Germline CDR1 MNHEY, CDR2 SVGAGI. The V gene lost 6 bases and the J gene lost 9 bases, with 15 bases spanning the gap. This CDR3 is built from 14 residues.